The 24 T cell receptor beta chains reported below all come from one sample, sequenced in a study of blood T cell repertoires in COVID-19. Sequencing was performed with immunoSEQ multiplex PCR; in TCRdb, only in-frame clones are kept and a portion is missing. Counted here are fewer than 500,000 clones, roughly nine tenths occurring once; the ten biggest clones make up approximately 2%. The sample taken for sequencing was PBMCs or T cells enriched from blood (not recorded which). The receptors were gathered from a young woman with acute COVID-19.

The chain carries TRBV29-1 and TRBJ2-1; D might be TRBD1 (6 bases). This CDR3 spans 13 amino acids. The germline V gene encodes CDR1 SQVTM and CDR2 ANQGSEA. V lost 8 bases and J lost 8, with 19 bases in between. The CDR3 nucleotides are TGCAGCCACACAGGGAAAGGAGCCTATGAGCAGTTCTTC. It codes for CSHTGKGAYEQFF.

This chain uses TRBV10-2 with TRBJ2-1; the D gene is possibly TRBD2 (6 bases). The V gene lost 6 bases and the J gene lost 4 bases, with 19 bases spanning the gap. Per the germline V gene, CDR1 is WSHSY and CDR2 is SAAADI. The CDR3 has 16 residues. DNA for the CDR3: TGCGCCAGCAGACATAGTGTTGCGGCGGGGTACAATGAGCAGTTCTTC. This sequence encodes CASRHSVAAGYNEQFF.

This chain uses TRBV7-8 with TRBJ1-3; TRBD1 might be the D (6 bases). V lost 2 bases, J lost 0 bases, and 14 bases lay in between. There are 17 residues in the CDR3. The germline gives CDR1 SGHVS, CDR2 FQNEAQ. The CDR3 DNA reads TGTGCCAGCAGCTTACGGCGGATACAGGGCTCTGGAAACACCATATATTTT. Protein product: CASSLRRIQGSGNTIYF.

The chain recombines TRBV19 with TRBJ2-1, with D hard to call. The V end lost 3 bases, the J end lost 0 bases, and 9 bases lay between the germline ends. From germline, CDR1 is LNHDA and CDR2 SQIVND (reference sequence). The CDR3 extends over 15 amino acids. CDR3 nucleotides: TGTGCCAGTAGTATGGCCATCCACTCCTACAATGAGCAGTTCTTC. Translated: CASSMAIHSYNEQFF.

This chain's CDR3 is CASSIERGGSIQYF. CDR3 nucleotides: TGTGCCAGTAGTATAGAGAGGGGAGGGAGCATTCAGTACTTC. The rearrangement links TRBV19 to TRBJ2-4; 7 nucleotides agree with TRBD2. The CDR3 has 14 residues. V shed 0 bases and J 9 bases; nucleotides not matched to a gene: 5. Germline V gives CDR1 LNHDA, CDR2 SQIVND (reference sequence).

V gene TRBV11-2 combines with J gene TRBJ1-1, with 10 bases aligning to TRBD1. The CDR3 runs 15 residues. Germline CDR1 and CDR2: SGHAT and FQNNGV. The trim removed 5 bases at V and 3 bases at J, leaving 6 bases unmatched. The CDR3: CASSVRDRGYTEAFF. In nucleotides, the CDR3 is TGTGCCAGCAGCGTCCGGGACAGGGGTTACACTGAAGCTTTCTTT.

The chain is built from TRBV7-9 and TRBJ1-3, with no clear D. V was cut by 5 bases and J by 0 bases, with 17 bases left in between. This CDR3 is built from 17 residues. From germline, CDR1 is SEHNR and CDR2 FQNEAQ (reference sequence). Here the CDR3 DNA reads TGTGCCAGCAGCGCTTGGGAGGTCACTCACTCTGGAAACACCATATATTTT. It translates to CASSAWEVTHSGNTIYF.

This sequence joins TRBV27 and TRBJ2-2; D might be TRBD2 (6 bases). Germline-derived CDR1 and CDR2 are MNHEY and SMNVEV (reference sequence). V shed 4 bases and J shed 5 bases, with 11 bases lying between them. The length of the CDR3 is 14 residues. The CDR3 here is CASSSPGRTGELFF. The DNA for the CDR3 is TGTGCCAGCAGTTCCCCAGGGAGGACCGGGGAGCTGTTTTTT.

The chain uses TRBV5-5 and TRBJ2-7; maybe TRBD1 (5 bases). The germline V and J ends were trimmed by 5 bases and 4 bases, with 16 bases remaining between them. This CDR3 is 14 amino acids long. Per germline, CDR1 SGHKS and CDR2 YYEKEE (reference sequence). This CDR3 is CASSSQGSNYEQYF. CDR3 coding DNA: TGTGCCAGCAGTTCCCAGGGAAGTAATTACGAGCAGTACTTC.

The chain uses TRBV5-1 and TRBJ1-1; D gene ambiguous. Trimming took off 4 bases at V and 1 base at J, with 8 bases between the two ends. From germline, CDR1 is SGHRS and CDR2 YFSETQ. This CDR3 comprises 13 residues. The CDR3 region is CASSAPGNTEAFF. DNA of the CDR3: TGCGCCAGCAGCGCCCCGGGGAACACTGAAGCTTTCTTT.

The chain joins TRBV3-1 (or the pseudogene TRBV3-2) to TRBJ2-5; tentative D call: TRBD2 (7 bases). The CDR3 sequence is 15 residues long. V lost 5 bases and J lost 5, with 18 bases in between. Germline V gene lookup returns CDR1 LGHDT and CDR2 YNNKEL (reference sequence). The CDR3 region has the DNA TGTGCCAGCAGCTTTTGGGGGGGGGCCACGGAGACCCAGTACTTC. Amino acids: CASSFWGGATETQYF.

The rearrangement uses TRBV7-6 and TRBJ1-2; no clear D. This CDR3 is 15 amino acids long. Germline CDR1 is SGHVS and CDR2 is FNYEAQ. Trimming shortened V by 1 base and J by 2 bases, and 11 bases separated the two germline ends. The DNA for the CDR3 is TGTGCCAGCAGCTTAGACCCCGGAGGAAACTATGGCTACACCTTC. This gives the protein CASSLDPGGNYGYTF.

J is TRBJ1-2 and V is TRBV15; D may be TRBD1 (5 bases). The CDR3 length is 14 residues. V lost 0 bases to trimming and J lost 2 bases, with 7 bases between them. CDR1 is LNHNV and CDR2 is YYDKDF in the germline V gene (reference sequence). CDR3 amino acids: CATSREDKNYGYTF. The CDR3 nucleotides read TGTGCCACCAGCAGAGAGGACAAAAACTATGGCTACACCTTC. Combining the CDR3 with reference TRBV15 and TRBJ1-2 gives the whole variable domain DAMVIQNPRYQVTQFGKPVTLSCSQTLNHNVMYWYQQKSSQAPKLLFHYYDKDFNNEADTPDNFQSRRPNTSFCFLDIRSPGLGDTAMYLCATSREDKNYGYTFGSGTRLTVV.

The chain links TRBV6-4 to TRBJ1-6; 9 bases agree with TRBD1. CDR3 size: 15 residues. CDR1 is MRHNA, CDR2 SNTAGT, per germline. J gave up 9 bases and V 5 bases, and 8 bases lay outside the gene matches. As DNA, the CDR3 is TGTGCCAGCAGTCCCGGGACAGGGAACGGTTCACCCCTCCACTTT. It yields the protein CASSPGTGNGSPLHF.

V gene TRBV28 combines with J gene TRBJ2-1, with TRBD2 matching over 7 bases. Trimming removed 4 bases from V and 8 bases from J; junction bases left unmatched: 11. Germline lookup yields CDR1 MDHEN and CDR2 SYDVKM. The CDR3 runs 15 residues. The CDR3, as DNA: TGTGCCAGCAGTTCTTATGGGCGGGAGCAGGATGAGCAGTTCTTC. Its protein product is CASSSYGREQDEQFF.

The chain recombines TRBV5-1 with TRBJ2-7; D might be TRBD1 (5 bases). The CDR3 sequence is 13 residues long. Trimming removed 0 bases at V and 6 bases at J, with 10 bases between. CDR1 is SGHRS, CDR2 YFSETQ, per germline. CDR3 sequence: CASSLDVRGEQYF. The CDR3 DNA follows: TGCGCCAGCAGCTTGGATGTTAGGGGCGAGCAGTACTTC.

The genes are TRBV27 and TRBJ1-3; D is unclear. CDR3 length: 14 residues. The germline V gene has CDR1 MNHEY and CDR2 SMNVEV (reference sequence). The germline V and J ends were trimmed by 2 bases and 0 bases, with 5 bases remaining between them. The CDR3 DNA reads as TGTGCCAGCAGTTTAACCTACTCTGGAAACACCATATATTTT. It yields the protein CASSLTYSGNTIYF.

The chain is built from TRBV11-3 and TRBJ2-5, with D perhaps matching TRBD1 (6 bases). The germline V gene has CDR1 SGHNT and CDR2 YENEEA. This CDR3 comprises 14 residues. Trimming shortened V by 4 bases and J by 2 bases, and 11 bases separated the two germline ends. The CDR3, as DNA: TGTGCCAGCAGCTCGCGGACAGATCAAGAGACCCAGTACTTC. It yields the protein CASSSRTDQETQYF.

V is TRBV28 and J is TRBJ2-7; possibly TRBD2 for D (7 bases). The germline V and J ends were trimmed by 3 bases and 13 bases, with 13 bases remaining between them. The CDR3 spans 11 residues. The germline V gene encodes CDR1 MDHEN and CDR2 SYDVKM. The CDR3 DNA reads TGTGCCAGCAGTTTTCAGGGGAGGGTTTACTTC. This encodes CASSFQGRVYF.

This CDR3 reads CSVDSKLAGGLYNEQFF. CDR3 nucleotides: TGCAGCGTTGACTCGAAGCTAGCGGGGGGTCTCTACAATGAGCAGTTCTTC. The chain couples TRBV29-1 to TRBJ2-1; 11 bases agree with TRBD2. This CDR3 spans 17 amino acids. V lost 3 bases and J lost 3; bases outside the gene matches: 10. CDR1 is SQVTM, CDR2 ANQGSEA, per germline.

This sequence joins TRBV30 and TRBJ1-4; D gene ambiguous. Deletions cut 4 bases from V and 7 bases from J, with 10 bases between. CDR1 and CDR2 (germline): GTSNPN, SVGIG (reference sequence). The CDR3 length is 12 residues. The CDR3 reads CAWMGGLEKLFF. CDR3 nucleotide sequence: TGTGCCTGGATGGGCGGGCTTGAAAAACTGTTTTTT.

The DNA of the CDR3 is TGTGCCAGCAGCTTCACAACTAGCGGGGGGGCAGATACGCAGTATTTT. Translation: CASSFTTSGGADTQYF. The V and J genes are TRBV7-9 and TRBJ2-3; 13 bases match TRBD2. Germline CDR1 and CDR2: SEHNR and FQNEAQ (reference sequence). After removal of 3 bases from V and 4 bases from J, the junction contained 4 bases not matched to a gene. The CDR3 is 16 amino acids.

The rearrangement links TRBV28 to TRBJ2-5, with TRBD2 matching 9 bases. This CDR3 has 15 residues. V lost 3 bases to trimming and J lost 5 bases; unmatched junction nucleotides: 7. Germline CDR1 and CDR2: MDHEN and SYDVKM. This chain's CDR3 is CASSFRRGGWETQYF. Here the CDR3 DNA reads TGTGCCAGCAGTTTCCGGCGGGGGGGCTGGGAGACCCAGTACTTC.

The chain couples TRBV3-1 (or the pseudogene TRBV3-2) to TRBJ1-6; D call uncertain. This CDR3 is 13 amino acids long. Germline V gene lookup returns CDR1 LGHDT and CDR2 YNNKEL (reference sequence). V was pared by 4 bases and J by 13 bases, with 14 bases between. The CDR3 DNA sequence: TGTGCCAGCAGCCTCCGGGAGGGCTCGCCCCTCCACTTT. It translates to CASSLREGSPLHF.